The sequence of this TCR beta chain was determined in a study of neurological immune-mediated disorders. MiXCR was run by TCRdb on the 5' RACE reads, yielding one entry per CDR3 protein. The sample has some 60,000 distinct CDR3 sequences, around 10% seen once; the top ten hold approximately 12%. Time point defined: longitudinal time-point 2. The CDR3 totals 17 residues. CDR1 is SGHTA and CDR2 is FQGTGA in the germline V gene. V lost 2 bases, J lost 4 bases, and 11 bases stayed unmatched. The sequencing input was PBMCs. The rearrangement links TRBV7-3 to TRBJ1-2; 9 bases line up with TRBD1. The origin of this receptor is a man between 25 and 39 years old in good health. CDR3 sequence reads: CASSLLSPGQGPYGYTF. DNA for the CDR3: TGTGCCAGCAGCTTACTCTCACCGGGACAGGGTCCCTATGGCTACACCTTC.